This T cell receptor (beta chain) was recorded in a study of tumor-infiltrating lymphocytes in oesophageal squamous cell carcinoma. TCRdb ran MiXCR on the PCR reads and lists one entry per CDR3 protein. The table lists tens of thousands of distinct CDR3 sequences, 30% to 40% of them singletons. This clonotype is medium-sized. Sequencing input: esophageal tumor tissue. The TCR sequence derives from a male donor with esophageal squamous cell carcinoma.

CDR3 protein: CASSRLAGYTDTQYF. The CDR3 region has the DNA TGTGCCAGCAGCCGGCTAGCGGGCTACACAGATACGCAGTATTTT. The genes are TRBV7-3 and TRBJ2-3, with 8 bases that match TRBD2. Trimming cost V 5 bases and J 2 bases; bases outside gene matches: 6. This CDR3 comprises 15 residues. Germline V CDR1 and CDR2: SGHTA, FQGTGA. The full variable domain, in which reference TRBV7-3 and TRBJ2-3 provide the parts outside the CDR3, is GAGVSQTPSNKVTEKGKYVELRCDPISGHTALYWYRQSLGQGPEFLIYFQGTGAADDSGLPNDRFFAVRPEGSVSTLKIQRTERGDSAVYLCASSRLAGYTDTQYFGPGTRLTVL.